This T cell receptor (beta chain) stems from a study of technical replicates of blood from several donors. CDR1 is SGHNT, CDR2 YYREEE, per germline (reference sequence). The CDR3 covers 14 residues. V lost 7 bases and J lost 4, with 17 bases in between. TCRdb's table, derived via immunoSEQ multiplex PCR, lists solely in-frame clones and lacks some. Among roughly 79,000 clones listed, 90% to 96% were seen once. This TCR was sampled from a human donor in good health. The gene calls are TRBV5-4 and TRBJ1-1, with a possible D match to TRBD1 (5 bases). Sample: T cells isolated from PBMCs. The CDR3: CASAWDLGSTEAFF. Here the CDR3 DNA reads TGTGCCAGCGCCTGGGACTTGGGGAGCACTGAAGCTTTCTTT.